The present entry profiles one T cell receptor (beta chain) with its context. The V and J ends lost 7 bases and 6 bases respectively, with 22 bases between them. Germline V gives CDR1 SQVTM, CDR2 ANQGSEA. The CDR3 covers 15 residues. This sample is part of a study of identical twins. TCRdb redid the calling of the 5' RACE reads with MiXCR, one entry per CDR3 protein. The table includes about 200,000 distinct CDR3 sequences, approximately 15% detected once. This sample also appeared in a second study, on T cells expressing NK-cell markers. Per that paper: The share of CD8+ T cells held by dominant NKG2C+ clonotypes was 1.0-7.0% in several donors.

The receptor's source is a woman between 18 and 29 years old in good health. The sample comprised CD8+ T cells sorted from blood. The V call is TRBV29-1, the J call TRBJ2-1; D tentatively fits TRBD1 or TRBD2 (6 bases each). CDR3 protein: CSAEGGPGLGNEQFF. The CDR3 DNA reads as TGCAGCGCTGAGGGGGGCCCGGGCCTCGGCAATGAGCAGTTCTTC.